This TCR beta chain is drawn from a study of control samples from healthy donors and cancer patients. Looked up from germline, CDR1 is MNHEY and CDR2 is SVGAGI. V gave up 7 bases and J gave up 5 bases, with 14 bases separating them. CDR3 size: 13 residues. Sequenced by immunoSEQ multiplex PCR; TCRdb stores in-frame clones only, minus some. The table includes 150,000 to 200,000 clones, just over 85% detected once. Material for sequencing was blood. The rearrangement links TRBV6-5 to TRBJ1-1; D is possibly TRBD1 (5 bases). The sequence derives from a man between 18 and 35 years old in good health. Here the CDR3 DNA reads TGTGCCAGCAAAGTCGTCAGGGATACTGAAGCTTTCTTT. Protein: CASKVVRDTEAFF.